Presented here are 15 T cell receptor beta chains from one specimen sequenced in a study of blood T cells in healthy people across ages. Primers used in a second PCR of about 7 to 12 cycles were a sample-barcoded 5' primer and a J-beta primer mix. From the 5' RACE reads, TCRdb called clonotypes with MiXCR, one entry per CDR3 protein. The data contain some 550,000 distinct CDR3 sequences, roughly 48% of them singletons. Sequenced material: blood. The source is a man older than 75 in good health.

The CDR3 region is CASLPGPRTGELFF. The CDR3 DNA is TGTGCCAGCCTTCCGGGACCTCGCACCGGGGAGCTGTTTTTT. The rearrangement links TRBV28 to TRBJ2-2; D possibly matches TRBD1 or TRBD2 (5 bases each). Germline assignment: CDR1 MDHEN and CDR2 SYDVKM. Trimming removed 8 bases from V and 4 bases from J, with 14 bases in between. The CDR3 is made up of 14 amino acids.

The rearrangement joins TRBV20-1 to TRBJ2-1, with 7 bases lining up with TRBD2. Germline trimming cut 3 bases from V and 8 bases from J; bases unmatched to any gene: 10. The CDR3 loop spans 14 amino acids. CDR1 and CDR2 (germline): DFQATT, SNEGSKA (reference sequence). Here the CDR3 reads CSASSRGRADEQFF. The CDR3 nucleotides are TGCAGTGCTAGCTCTCGCGGGAGAGCCGATGAGCAGTTCTTC.

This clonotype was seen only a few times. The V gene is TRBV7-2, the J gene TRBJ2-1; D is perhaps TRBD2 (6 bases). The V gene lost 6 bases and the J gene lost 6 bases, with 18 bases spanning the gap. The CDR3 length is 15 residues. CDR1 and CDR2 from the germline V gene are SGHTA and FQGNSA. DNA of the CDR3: TGTGCCAGCAGTTTAACTAGCCCCGCCCCCAATGAGCAGTTCTTC. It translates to CASSLTSPAPNEQFF.

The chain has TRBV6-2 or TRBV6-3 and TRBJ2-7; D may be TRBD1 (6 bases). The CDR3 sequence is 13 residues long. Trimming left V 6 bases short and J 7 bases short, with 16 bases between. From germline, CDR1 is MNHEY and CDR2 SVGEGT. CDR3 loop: CASRDSGVREQYF. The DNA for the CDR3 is TGTGCCAGCAGAGACTCAGGGGTTCGGGAGCAGTACTTC.

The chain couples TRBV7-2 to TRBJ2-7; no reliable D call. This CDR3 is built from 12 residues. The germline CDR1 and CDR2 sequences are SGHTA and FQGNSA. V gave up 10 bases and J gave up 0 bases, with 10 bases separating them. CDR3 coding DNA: TGTGCCACCGGACGGAGCTCCTACGAGCAGTACTTC. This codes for CATGRSSYEQYF.

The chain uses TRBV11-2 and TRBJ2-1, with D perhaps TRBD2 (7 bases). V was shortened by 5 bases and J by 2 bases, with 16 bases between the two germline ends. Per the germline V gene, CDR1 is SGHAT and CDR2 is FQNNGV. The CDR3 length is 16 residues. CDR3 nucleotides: TGTGCCAGCAGCGGGGGGGGGCGGAGCGCCTACAATGAGCAGTTCTTC. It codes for CASSGGGRSAYNEQFF.

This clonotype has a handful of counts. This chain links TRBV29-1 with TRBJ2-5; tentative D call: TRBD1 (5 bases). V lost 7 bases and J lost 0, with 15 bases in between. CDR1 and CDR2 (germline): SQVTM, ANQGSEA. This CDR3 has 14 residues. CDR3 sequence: CSAQGLSDQETQYF. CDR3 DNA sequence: TGCAGCGCCCAGGGTCTGTCGGACCAAGAGACCCAGTACTTC.

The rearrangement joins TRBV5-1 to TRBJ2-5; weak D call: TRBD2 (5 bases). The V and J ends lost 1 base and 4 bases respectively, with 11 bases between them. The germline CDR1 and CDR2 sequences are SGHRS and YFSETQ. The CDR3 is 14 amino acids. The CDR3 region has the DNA TGCGCCAGCAGCTTGCTATCTGGGAGAGAGACCCAGTACTTC. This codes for CASSLLSGRETQYF. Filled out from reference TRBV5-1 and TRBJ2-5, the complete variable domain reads KAGVTQTPRYLIKTRGQQVTLSCSPISGHRSVSWYQQTPGQGLQFLFEYFSETQRNKGNFPGRFSGRQFSNSRSEMNVSTLELGDSALYLCASSLLSGRETQYFGPGTRLLVL.

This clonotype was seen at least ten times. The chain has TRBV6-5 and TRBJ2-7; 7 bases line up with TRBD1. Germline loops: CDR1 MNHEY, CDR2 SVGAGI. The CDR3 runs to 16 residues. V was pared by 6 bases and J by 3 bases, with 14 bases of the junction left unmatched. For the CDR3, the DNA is TGTGCCAGCAGCCCACTAAGGACAGGAGGCAACTACGAGCAGTACTTC. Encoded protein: CASSPLRTGGNYEQYF.

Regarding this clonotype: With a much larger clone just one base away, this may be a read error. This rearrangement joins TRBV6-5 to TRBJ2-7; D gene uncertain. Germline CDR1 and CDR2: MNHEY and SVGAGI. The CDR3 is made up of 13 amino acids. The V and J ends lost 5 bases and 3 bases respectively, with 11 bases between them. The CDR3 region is CASSEEQNYEQYF. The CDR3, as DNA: TGTGCCAGCAGTGAGGAACAGAACTACGAGCAGTACTTC.

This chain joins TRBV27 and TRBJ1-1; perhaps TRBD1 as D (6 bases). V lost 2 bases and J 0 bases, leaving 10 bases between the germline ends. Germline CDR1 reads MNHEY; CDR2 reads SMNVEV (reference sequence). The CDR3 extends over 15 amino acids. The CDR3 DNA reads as TGTGCCAGCAGTTTAGACAGGAGGTTGAACACTGAAGCTTTCTTT. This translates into CASSLDRRLNTEAFF.

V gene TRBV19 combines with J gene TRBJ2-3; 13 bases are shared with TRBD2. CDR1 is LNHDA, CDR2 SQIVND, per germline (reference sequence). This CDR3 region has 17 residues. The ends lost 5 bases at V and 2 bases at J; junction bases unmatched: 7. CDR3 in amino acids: CASSPRTSGRPTDTQYF. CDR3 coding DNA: TGTGCCAGTAGTCCGCGGACTAGCGGGAGACCCACAGATACGCAGTATTTT. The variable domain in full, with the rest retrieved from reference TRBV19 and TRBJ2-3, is DGGITQSPKYLFRKEGQNVTLSCEQNLNHDAMYWYRQDPGQGLRLIYYSQIVNDFQKGDIAEGYSVSREKKESFPLTVTSAQKNPTAFYLCASSPRTSGRPTDTQYFGPGTRLTVL.

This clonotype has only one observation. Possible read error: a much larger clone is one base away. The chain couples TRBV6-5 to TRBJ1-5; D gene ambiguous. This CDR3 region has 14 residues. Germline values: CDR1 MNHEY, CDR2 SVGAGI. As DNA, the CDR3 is TGTGCCCGCAGTCCCACCAGTGCTTATCAGCCCCAGCATTTT. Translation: CARSPTSAYQPQHF.

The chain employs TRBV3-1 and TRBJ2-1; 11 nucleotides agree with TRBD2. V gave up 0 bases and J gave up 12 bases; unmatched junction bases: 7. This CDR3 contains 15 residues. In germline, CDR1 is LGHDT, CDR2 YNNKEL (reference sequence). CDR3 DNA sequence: TGTGCCAGCAGCCAAGAAGCACTAGCGGGAGCGAGGCAGTTCTTC. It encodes CASSQEALAGARQFF.

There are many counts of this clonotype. CDR3 bases: TGTGCCAGCAGTTACTCAGGACAGGGAGAACATGGCTACACCTTC. Protein product: CASSYSGQGEHGYTF. The chain links TRBV6-6 to TRBJ1-2, with 8 bases matching TRBD1. V lost 0 bases and J lost 6; bases outside the gene matches: 6. The CDR3 extends over 15 amino acids. CDR1 is MNHNY, CDR2 SVGAGI, per germline (reference sequence).